The 32 T cell receptor beta chains presented below share a single source sample, sequenced in a study of OX40 agonist ivuxolimab in advanced cancers. Clones were sequenced by immunoSEQ multiplex PCR, and TCRdb holds only the in-frame ones, with some missing. The table shows approximately 90,000 clones, with about 89% occurring only once. The material was CD4+ or CD8+ T cells sorted from blood, obtained in a trial of the OX40 agonist ivuxolimab. The source is an adult with an advanced solid tumor such as melanoma, head and neck, liver or kidney cancer.

The chain has TRBV4-1 and TRBJ2-3, with D uncertain. CDR3 length: 15 residues. With 1 base removed from V and 3 bases from J, the gap between germline ends came to 11 bases. Germline V gives CDR1 MGHRA, CDR2 YSYEKL. The CDR3 nucleotides read TGCGCCAGCAGCCAAGGGGTCACCCAAACAGATACGCAGTATTTT. As protein: CASSQGVTQTDTQYF.

J is TRBJ1-2 and V is TRBV28; possibly TRBD1 for D (6 bases). Trimming took off 1 base at V and 9 bases at J, with 18 bases between the two ends. The CDR3 is 15 amino acids. Germline V lookup: CDR1 MDHEN, CDR2 SYDVKM. In DNA, the CDR3 is TGTGCCAGCAGTTTATTAGGGGGGAGTACGGGGCGCTACACCTTC. Its protein is CASSLLGGSTGRYTF.

The chain couples TRBV19 to TRBJ2-5; no firm D call. From germline, CDR1 is LNHDA and CDR2 SQIVND (reference sequence). Trimming stripped 3 bases from V and 2 bases from J, with 7 bases between. The CDR3 runs to 13 residues. The CDR3 reads CASSMQIQETQYF. The CDR3, as DNA: TGTGCCAGTAGTATGCAAATTCAAGAGACCCAGTACTTC.

This chain connects TRBV27 to TRBJ2-1; D perhaps matches TRBD2 (6 bases). The germline gives CDR1 MNHEY, CDR2 SMNVEV (reference sequence). The CDR3 extends over 13 amino acids. Trimming pared 7 bases from V and 9 bases from J, leaving 16 bases between. In DNA form, the CDR3 reads TGTGCCAGCACACTAGGGGCCGGGGGTGAGCAGTTCTTC. It specifies CASTLGAGGEQFF.

The chain employs TRBV4-1 and TRBJ2-3; TRBD2 agrees at 11 bases. This CDR3 region has 16 residues. Germline-derived CDR1 and CDR2 are MGHRA and YSYEKL. Germline trimming cut 4 bases from V and 3 bases from J; bases unmatched to any gene: 6. The CDR3 sequence is CASSLVAGGPTDTQYF. The CDR3 DNA is TGCGCCAGCAGCCTTGTAGCGGGAGGGCCGACAGATACGCAGTATTTT.

The chain uses TRBV25-1 and TRBJ2-7; D uncertain. The germline V and J ends were trimmed by 3 bases and 3 bases, with 6 bases remaining between them. Looked up from germline, CDR1 is MGHDK and CDR2 is SYGVNS. CDR3 length equals 12 residues. CDR3 region: CASSDLGYEQYF. The DNA of the CDR3 is TGTGCCAGCAGTGATCTCGGCTACGAGCAGTACTTC.

The rearrangement uses TRBV19 and TRBJ2-5, with D perhaps given as TRBD1 or TRBD2 (5 bases each). V lost 6 bases and J lost 4, with 12 bases in between. Germline assignment: CDR1 LNHDA and CDR2 SQIVND (reference sequence). This CDR3 is 13 amino acids long. The CDR3 DNA reads TGTGCCAGTAGCGATGGGGGAGCAGAGACCCAGTACTTC. Translation gives CASSDGGAETQYF.

This sequence joins TRBV6-6 and TRBJ1-1; weak D call: TRBD1 (5 bases). There are 12 residues in the CDR3. Germline assignment: CDR1 MNHNY and CDR2 SVGAGI (reference sequence). Trimming removed 3 bases at V and 8 bases at J, with 10 bases between. CDR3 sequence reads: CASSYGAQEAFF. The CDR3 DNA follows: TGTGCCAGCAGTTATGGGGCCCAAGAAGCTTTCTTT.

V usage is TRBV4-1 and J usage is TRBJ1-2; 9 nucleotides match TRBD1. J gave up 2 bases and V 4 bases, and 5 bases lay outside the gene matches. Per germline, CDR1 MGHRA and CDR2 YSYEKL. The CDR3 loop spans 15 amino acids. The CDR3 sequence is CASSPDGQGNYGYTF. In nucleotides, the CDR3 is TGCGCCAGCAGCCCAGACGGACAGGGGAACTATGGCTACACCTTC.

The gene calls are TRBV11-1 and TRBJ1-1; 8 bases agree with TRBD1. There are 14 residues in the CDR3. After removal of 5 bases from V and 1 base from J, the junction contained 3 bases not matched to a gene. Germline assignment: CDR1 SGHAT and CDR2 FQDESV (reference sequence). The CDR3 protein is CASSGTGPNTEAFF. CDR3 sequence (DNA): TGTGCCAGCAGCGGGACAGGACCGAACACTGAAGCTTTCTTT.

The chain couples TRBV9 to TRBJ2-1, with 9 bases aligning to TRBD2. J was trimmed by 9 bases and V by 0 bases; bases with no gene match: 7. This CDR3 is 15 amino acids long. Germline values: CDR1 SGDLS, CDR2 YYNGEE. CDR3 coding DNA: TGTGCCAGCAGCGTAGTTGATAGCGGGAGAGGTGAGCAGTTCTTC. It translates to CASSVVDSGRGEQFF.

The V and J genes are TRBV6-5 and TRBJ2-5; D is possibly TRBD2 (5 bases). This CDR3 is built from 15 residues. In germline, CDR1 is MNHEY, CDR2 SVGAGI. Deletions cut 0 bases from V and 1 base from J, with 9 bases between. DNA of the CDR3: TGTGCCAGCAGTTACTCGACGGGGTTCCAAGAGACCCAGTACTTC. It encodes CASSYSTGFQETQYF.

This clone was found a few times. This sequence joins TRBV6-4 and TRBJ2-2; D is tentatively TRBD1 or TRBD2 (5 bases each). CDR3 length: 13 amino acids. Trimming removed 3 bases from V and 3 bases from J, with 5 bases in between. Germline CDR1 is MRHNA and CDR2 is SNTAGT. Written as DNA, the CDR3 is TGTGCCAGCAGTGAGGGACACACCGGGGAGCTGTTTTTT. This gives the protein CASSEGHTGELFF.

The chain is built from TRBV13 and TRBJ2-1; 10 bases are a match to TRBD2. V shed 4 bases and J 8 bases; nucleotides not matched to a gene: 8. There are 15 residues in the CDR3. Germline loops: CDR1 PRHDT, CDR2 FYEKMQ (reference sequence). CDR3 loop: CASSSSGRAVHEQFF. In DNA form, the CDR3 reads TGTGCCAGCAGCTCAAGCGGGAGGGCGGTCCATGAGCAGTTCTTC.

The chain has TRBV7-2 and TRBJ2-7, with TRBD2 identical over 9 bases. CDR1 and CDR2 (germline): SGHTA, FQGNSA. J lost 2 bases, V lost 6 bases, and 2 bases had no gene match. The CDR3 runs to 13 residues. DNA for the CDR3: TGTGCCAGCAGGGCTAGCGGGACCTACGAGCAGTACTTC. Amino acids: CASRASGTYEQYF.

The chain joins TRBV7-9 to TRBJ2-7, with 8 bases identical to TRBD1. The CDR3 is 14 amino acids. The V and J ends lost 2 bases and 3 bases, in that order; junction bases with no gene match: 3. CDR1 SEHNR and CDR2 FQNEAQ come from the germline V gene (reference sequence). CDR3 loop: CASSLLQGGYEQYF. CDR3 DNA: TGTGCCAGCAGCTTATTACAGGGGGGCTACGAGCAGTACTTC.

There are a few counts of this clone. The chain carries TRBV5-4 and TRBJ2-5, with 7 bases matching TRBD2. Trimming removed 0 bases from V and 5 bases from J; junction bases left unmatched: 10. The CDR3 contains 16 residues. CDR1 is SGHNT, CDR2 YYREEE, per germline (reference sequence). The CDR3 nucleotides are TGTGCCAGCAGCTTGGCCTATGCGGGAGCTGGGGAGACCCAGTACTTC. The encoded protein is CASSLAYAGAGETQYF.

The chain links TRBV28 to TRBJ1-1, with 7 positions matching TRBD1. This CDR3 spans 12 amino acids. CDR1 MDHEN and CDR2 SYDVKM come from the germline V gene. With 6 bases clipped from V and 10 bases from J, the junction kept 8 bases outside the gene matches. DNA of the CDR3: TGTGCCAGCAGCCCCCTATACAGGGGAGCTTTCTTT. The encoded protein is CASSPLYRGAFF.

This clone was found once. J is TRBJ1-1 and V is TRBV5-5, with unresolved D. Trimming took off 4 bases at V and 0 bases at J, with 13 bases between the two ends. The germline gives CDR1 SGHKS, CDR2 YYEKEE (reference sequence). The CDR3 spans 15 residues. As DNA, the CDR3 is TGTGCCAGCAGCCTTCTTCCGACTATGAACACTGAAGCTTTCTTT. Amino acids: CASSLLPTMNTEAFF.

The chain recombines TRBV5-6 with TRBJ1-2; maybe TRBD1 (5 bases). CDR3 length: 17 amino acids. V was pared by 0 bases and J by 4 bases, with 19 bases between. Per germline, CDR1 SGHDT and CDR2 YYEEEE. The CDR3 bases are TGTGCCAGCAGCTTGGCCGGCAGGGTGGTGGGGCTCTATGGCTACACCTTC. Protein product: CASSLAGRVVGLYGYTF. The whole variable domain, remainder taken from reference TRBV5-6 and TRBJ1-2, is DAGVTQSPTHLIKTRGQQVTLRCSPKSGHDTVSWYQQALGQGPQFIFQYYEEEERQRGNFPDRFSGHQFPNYSSELNVNALLLGDSALYLCASSLAGRVVGLYGYTFGSGTRLTVV.

The genes are TRBV27 and TRBJ2-1; TRBD1 agrees at 7 bases. With V trimmed by 6 bases and J by 3 bases, 2 bases remained unmatched. This CDR3 spans 13 amino acids. CDR1 MNHEY and CDR2 SMNVEV come from the germline V gene (reference sequence). The CDR3 sequence: CASRRDSYNEQFF. The CDR3 DNA is TGTGCCAGCAGAAGGGACAGCTACAATGAGCAGTTCTTC.

The V gene is TRBV30, the J gene TRBJ2-3, with D hard to call. The germline V gene has CDR1 GTSNPN and CDR2 SVGIG (reference sequence). V was cut by 2 bases and J by 0 bases, with 9 bases left in between. The CDR3 covers 14 residues. The CDR3 nucleotides read TGTGCCTGGAGTAGGACCGATAGCACAGATACGCAGTATTTT. This codes for CAWSRTDSTDTQYF.

The V call is TRBV27, the J call TRBJ2-3; D is perhaps TRBD2 (7 bases). The V and J ends lost 6 bases and 1 base respectively, with 20 bases between them. CDR1 is MNHEY, CDR2 SMNVEV, per germline (reference sequence). The CDR3 runs to 17 residues. The CDR3 loop reads CASSSRGGAVGTDTQYF. The CDR3 DNA reads TGTGCCAGCAGCTCCCGAGGGGGGGCCGTTGGCACAGATACGCAGTATTTT.

This chain joins TRBV11-3 and TRBJ2-3; D gene unclear. This CDR3 contains 13 residues. Trimming stripped 3 bases from V and 1 base from J, with 5 bases between. Germline V lookup: CDR1 SGHNT, CDR2 YENEEA. The CDR3 nucleotides are TGTGCCAGCAGCTTGGAGCGCACAGATACGCAGTATTTT. Protein product: CASSLERTDTQYF.

This chain connects TRBV19 to TRBJ2-1; 8 bases match TRBD2. CDR1 and CDR2 from the germline V gene are LNHDA and SQIVND (reference sequence). V trimming: 5 bases; J trimming: 0 bases; junction bases outside the gene matches: 15. This CDR3 region has 19 residues. The CDR3 nucleotides are TGTGCCAGTAGTCGGCTAGCGGGTCAAATTATCAGCTCCTACAATGAGCAGTTCTTC. It is translated as CASSRLAGQIISSYNEQFF.

V usage is TRBV5-1 and J usage is TRBJ2-7; D remains unclear. The V gene lost 0 bases and the J gene lost 2 bases, with 9 bases spanning the gap. This CDR3 has 14 residues. CDR1 is SGHRS and CDR2 is YFSETQ in the germline V gene. The CDR3 is CASSLGGTAYEQYF. In DNA, the CDR3 is TGCGCCAGCAGCTTGGGCGGCACTGCCTACGAGCAGTACTTC.

V usage is TRBV19 and J usage is TRBJ2-7, with D tentatively TRBD1 or TRBD2 (6 bases each). Germline CDR1 and CDR2: LNHDA and SQIVND (reference sequence). The CDR3 spans 18 residues. The V end lost 1 base, the J end lost 3 bases, and 22 bases lay between the germline ends. Here the CDR3 reads CASSIGGSAGGGNYEQYF. CDR3 bases: TGTGCCAGTAGTATAGGGGGTTCGGCCGGAGGGGGAAACTACGAGCAGTACTTC.

The V gene is TRBV4-1, the J gene TRBJ1-4; the D gene is possibly TRBD1 (5 bases). Germline V CDR1 and CDR2: MGHRA, YSYEKL. CDR3 size: 15 residues. Deletions cut 0 bases from V and 8 bases from J, with 13 bases between. This CDR3 reads CASSQESWRGEKLFF. The CDR3, as DNA: TGCGCCAGCAGCCAAGAGAGTTGGAGGGGCGAAAAACTGTTTTTT.

The rearrangement uses TRBV30 and TRBJ1-1, with D possibly TRBD1 on 5 matching bases. The CDR3 length is 12 residues. V was trimmed by 3 bases and J by 1 base, leaving 6 bases between them. Germline loops: CDR1 GTSNPN, CDR2 SVGIG (reference sequence). The CDR3: CAWSGTNTEAFF. CDR3 nucleotides: TGTGCCTGGAGCGGGACGAACACTGAAGCTTTCTTT.

The chain combines TRBV9 with TRBJ2-7; 9 nucleotides match TRBD2. Trimming cost V 4 bases and J 3 bases; bases outside gene matches: 8. There are 15 residues in the CDR3. Germline lookup yields CDR1 SGDLS and CDR2 YYNGEE. CDR3 nucleotides: TGTGCCAGCAGCCCCGCGGGGGGGGGACTCTACGAGCAGTACTTC. Its translation is CASSPAGGGLYEQYF. The full variable domain, rest sourced from reference TRBV9 and TRBJ2-7, is DSGVTQTPKHLITATGQRVTLRCSPRSGDLSVYWYQQSLDQGLQFLIQYYNGEERAKGNILERFSAQQFPDLHSELNLSSLELGDSALYFCASSPAGGGLYEQYFGPGTRLTVT.

The J gene is TRBJ2-2, the V gene TRBV29-1, with TRBD1 matching over 9 bases. The V segment lost 6 bases and the J segment 3 bases; nucleotides outside the gene matches: 11. The germline CDR1 and CDR2 sequences are SQVTM and ANQGSEA. CDR3 length equals 16 residues. CDR3 in DNA: TGCAGCGTAGCTAATCAGGGGGACAGGGACACCGGGGAGCTGTTTTTT. Amino acids: CSVANQGDRDTGELFF.

In this sample, this clone turned up a few times. This chain links TRBV6-6 with TRBJ1-5, with unresolved D. From germline, CDR1 is MNHNY and CDR2 SVGAGI (reference sequence). Between the trimmed V and J ends, which lost 6 bases and 4 bases, there was a span of 16 bases. This CDR3 has 15 residues. This CDR3 is CASSQQLKGNQPQHF. CDR3 coding DNA: TGTGCCAGCAGCCAACAGCTGAAGGGAAATCAGCCCCAGCATTTT.